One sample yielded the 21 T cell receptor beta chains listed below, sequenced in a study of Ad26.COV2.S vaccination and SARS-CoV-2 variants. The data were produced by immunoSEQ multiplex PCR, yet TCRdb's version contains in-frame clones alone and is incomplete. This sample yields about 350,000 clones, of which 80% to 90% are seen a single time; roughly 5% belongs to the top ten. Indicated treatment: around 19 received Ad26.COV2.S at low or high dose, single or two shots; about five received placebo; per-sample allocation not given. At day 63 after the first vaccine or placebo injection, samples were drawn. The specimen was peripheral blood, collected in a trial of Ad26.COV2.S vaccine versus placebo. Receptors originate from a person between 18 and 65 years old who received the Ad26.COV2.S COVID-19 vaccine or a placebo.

The DNA for the CDR3 is TGTGCCAGCAGCCAAGATGGGGGATACTGGTCGAGGGTAGATGAGCAGTTCTTC. Translation: CASSQDGGYWSRVDEQFF. The rearrangement links TRBV14 to TRBJ2-1; either TRBD1 or TRBD2 may supply D (5 bases each). Germline CDR1 and CDR2: SGHDN and FVKESK. This CDR3 spans 18 amino acids. Between the trimmed V and J ends, which lost 0 bases and 8 bases, there was a span of 23 bases.

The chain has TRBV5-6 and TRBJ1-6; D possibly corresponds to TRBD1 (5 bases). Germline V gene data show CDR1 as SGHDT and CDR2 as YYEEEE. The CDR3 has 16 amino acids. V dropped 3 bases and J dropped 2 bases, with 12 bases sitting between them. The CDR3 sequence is CASSWQGSTYNSPLHF. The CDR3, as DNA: TGTGCCAGCAGCTGGCAGGGTTCCACCTATAATTCACCCCTCCACTTT.

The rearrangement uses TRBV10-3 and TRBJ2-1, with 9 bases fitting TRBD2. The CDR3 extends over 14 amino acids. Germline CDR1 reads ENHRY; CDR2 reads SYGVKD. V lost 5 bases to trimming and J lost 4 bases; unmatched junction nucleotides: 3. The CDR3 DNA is TGTGCCATCAGTAAGAGCGGGGGGTACAATGAGCAGTTCTTC. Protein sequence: CAISKSGGYNEQFF.

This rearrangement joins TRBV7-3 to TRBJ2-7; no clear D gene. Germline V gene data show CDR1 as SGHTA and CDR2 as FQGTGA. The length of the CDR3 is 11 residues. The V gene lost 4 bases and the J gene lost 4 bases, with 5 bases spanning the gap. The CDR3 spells CASSSRYEQYF. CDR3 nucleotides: TGTGCCAGCAGCTCGAGGTACGAGCAGTACTTC.

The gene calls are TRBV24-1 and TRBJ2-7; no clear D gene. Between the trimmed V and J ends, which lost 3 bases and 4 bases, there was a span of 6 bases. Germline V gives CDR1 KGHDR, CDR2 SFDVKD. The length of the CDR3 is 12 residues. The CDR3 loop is CATSDRAYEQYF. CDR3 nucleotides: TGTGCCACCAGTGATCGAGCATACGAGCAGTACTTC.

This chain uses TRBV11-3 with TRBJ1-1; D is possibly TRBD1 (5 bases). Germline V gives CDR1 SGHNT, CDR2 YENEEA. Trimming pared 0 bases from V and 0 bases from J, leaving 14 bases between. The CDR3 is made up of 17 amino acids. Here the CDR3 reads CASSLDPPTVMNTEAFF. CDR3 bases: TGTGCCAGCAGCTTAGACCCGCCGACAGTTATGAACACTGAAGCTTTCTTT.

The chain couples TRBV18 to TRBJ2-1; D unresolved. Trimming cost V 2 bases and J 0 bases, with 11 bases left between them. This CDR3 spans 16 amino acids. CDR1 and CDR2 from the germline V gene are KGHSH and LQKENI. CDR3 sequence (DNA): TGTGCCAGCTCACCAAGGGTTAGGAGCTCCTACAATGAGCAGTTCTTC. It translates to CASSPRVRSSYNEQFF.

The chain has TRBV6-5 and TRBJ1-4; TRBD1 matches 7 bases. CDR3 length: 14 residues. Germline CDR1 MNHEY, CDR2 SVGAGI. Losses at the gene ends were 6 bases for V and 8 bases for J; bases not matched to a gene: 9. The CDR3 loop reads CASSSAWDSEKLFF. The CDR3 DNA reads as TGTGCCAGCAGCTCCGCCTGGGACAGCGAAAAACTGTTTTTT.

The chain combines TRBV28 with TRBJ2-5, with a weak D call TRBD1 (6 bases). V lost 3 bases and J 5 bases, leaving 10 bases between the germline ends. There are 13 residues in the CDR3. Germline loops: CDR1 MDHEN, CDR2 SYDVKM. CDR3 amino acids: CASSLQGRETQYF. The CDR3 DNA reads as TGTGCCAGCAGTTTGCAGGGGCGGGAGACCCAGTACTTC. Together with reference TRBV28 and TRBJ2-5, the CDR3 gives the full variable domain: DVKVTQSSRYLVKRTGEKVFLECVQDMDHENMFWYRQDPGLGLRLIYFSYDVKMKEKGDIPEGYSVSREKKERFSLILESASTNQTSMYLCASSLQGRETQYFGPGTRLLVL.

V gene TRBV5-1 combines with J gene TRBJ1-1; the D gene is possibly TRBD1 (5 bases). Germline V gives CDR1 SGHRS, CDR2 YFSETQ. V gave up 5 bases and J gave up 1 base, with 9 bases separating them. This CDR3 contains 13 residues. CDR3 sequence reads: CASSFTGNTEAFF. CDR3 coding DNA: TGCGCCAGCAGTTTCACAGGGAACACTGAAGCTTTCTTT. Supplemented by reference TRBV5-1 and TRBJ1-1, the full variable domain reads KAGVTQTPRYLIKTRGQQVTLSCSPISGHRSVSWYQQTPGQGLQFLFEYFSETQRNKGNFPGRFSGRQFSNSRSEMNVSTLELGDSALYLCASSFTGNTEAFFGQGTRLTVV.

The CDR3 coding sequence is TGTGCCAGCAGTCCCGTCATCACCGGGGAGCTGTTTTTT. Translation: CASSPVITGELFF. This chain links TRBV6-5 with TRBJ2-2; unclear D gene. This CDR3 is built from 13 residues. CDR1 and CDR2 (germline): MNHEY, SVGAGI. The germline V and J ends were trimmed by 5 bases and 4 bases, with 8 bases remaining between them.

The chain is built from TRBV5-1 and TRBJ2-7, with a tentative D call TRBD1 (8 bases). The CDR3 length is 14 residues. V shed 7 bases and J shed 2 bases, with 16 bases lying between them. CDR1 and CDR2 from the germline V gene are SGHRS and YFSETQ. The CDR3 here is CASRQQGGTYEQYF. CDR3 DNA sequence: TGCGCCAGCCGACAACAGGGGGGGACCTACGAGCAGTACTTC. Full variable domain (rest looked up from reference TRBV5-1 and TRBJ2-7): KAGVTQTPRYLIKTRGQQVTLSCSPISGHRSVSWYQQTPGQGLQFLFEYFSETQRNKGNFPGRFSGRQFSNSRSEMNVSTLELGDSALYLCASRQQGGTYEQYFGPGTRLTVT.

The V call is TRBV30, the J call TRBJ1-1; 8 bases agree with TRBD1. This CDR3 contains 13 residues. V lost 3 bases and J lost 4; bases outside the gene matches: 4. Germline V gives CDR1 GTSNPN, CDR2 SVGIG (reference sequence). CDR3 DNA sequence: TGTGCCTGGAGCCCAGACAGGGGCACTGAAGCTTTCTTT. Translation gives CAWSPDRGTEAFF.

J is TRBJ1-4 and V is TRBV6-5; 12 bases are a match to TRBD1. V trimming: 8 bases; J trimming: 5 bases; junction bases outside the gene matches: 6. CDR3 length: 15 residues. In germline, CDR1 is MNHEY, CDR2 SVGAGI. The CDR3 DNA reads TGTGCCAGCGCCGGGACAGGGGGCAACAATGAAAAACTGTTTTTT. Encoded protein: CASAGTGGNNEKLFF.

Written as DNA, the CDR3 is TGCAGTGCTCCCGGGGACATTCAGTACTTC. This gives the protein CSAPGDIQYF. The rearrangement uses TRBV20-1 and TRBJ2-4; perhaps TRBD2 as D (5 bases). This CDR3 is built from 10 residues. CDR1 DFQATT and CDR2 SNEGSKA come from the germline V gene (reference sequence). V was cut by 5 bases and J by 8 bases, with 7 bases left in between.

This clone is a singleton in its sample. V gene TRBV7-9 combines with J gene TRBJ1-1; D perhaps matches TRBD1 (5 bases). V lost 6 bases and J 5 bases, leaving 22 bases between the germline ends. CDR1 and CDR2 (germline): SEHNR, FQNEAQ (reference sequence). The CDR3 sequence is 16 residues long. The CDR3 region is CASRRRGSRVETEAFF. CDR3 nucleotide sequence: TGTGCCAGCAGGAGAAGAGGGAGCAGGGTTGAGACTGAAGCTTTCTTT.

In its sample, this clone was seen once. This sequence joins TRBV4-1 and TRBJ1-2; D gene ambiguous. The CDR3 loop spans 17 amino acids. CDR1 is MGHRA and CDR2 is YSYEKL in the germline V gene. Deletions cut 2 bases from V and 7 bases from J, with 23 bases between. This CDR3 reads CASSQKPTRPLESGYTF. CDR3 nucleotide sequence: TGCGCCAGCAGCCAAAAACCCACGCGCCCCCTAGAGAGTGGCTACACCTTC.

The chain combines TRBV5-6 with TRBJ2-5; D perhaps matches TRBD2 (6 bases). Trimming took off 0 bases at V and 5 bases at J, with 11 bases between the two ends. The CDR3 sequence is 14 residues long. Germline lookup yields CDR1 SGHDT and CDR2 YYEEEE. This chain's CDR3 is CASSLVGSGETQYF. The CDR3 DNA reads TGTGCCAGCAGCTTGGTCGGGAGCGGGGAGACCCAGTACTTC.

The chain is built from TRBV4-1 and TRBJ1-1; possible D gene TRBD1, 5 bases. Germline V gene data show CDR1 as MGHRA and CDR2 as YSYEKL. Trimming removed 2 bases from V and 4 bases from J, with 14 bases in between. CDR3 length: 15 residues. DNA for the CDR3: TGCGCCAGCAGCCAAAGTCAGGGATCTCTCACTGAAGCTTTCTTT. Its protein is CASSQSQGSLTEAFF.

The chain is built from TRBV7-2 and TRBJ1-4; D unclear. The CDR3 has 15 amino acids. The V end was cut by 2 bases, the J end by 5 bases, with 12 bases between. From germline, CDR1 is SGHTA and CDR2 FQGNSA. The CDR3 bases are TGTGCCAGCAGCTTATCGGCGAGACGCAATGAAAAACTGTTTTTT. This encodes CASSLSARRNEKLFF.

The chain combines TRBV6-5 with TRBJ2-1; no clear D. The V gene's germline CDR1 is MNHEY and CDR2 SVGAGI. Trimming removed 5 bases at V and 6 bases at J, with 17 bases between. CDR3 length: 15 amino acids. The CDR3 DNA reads TGTGCCAGCAGTAGTGGCCTCCGCTTGTCCAATGAGCAGTTCTTC. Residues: CASSSGLRLSNEQFF.